Each of the 24 T cell receptor beta chains below was sequenced from the same sample in a study of T cell clonality in common variable immunodeficiency. Points from the study as a whole: Reportedly, TCR beta sequences from common variable immunodeficiency showed fewer deletions and N-nucleotide insertions.

The data were produced by immunoSEQ multiplex PCR, yet TCRdb's version contains in-frame clones alone and is incomplete. This repertoire includes about 15,000 clones. Antigens for these TCRs are unknown. Sample: peripheral blood mononuclear cells. The receptor source for this set is a human donor with common variable immunodeficiency.

As for this clone: From the germline J gene comes the end of the CDR3, since the read stops 3 residues before it. This chain joins TRBV19 and TRBJ1-5; D ambiguous. Germline V gene data show CDR1 as LNHDA and CDR2 as SQIVND (reference sequence). Trimming shortened V by 4 bases and J by 5 bases, and 18 bases separated the two germline ends. The CDR3 length is 16 residues. The CDR3 sequence: CASSTAAKETYQPQHF. Partial CDR3 DNA: TGTGCCAGTAGTACCGCGGCAAAGGAGACTTATCAGCCC.

CDR3 protein: CASSVSGGLYEQYF. The CDR3 DNA, read in part, is TGTGCCAGCAGCGTGTCAGGGGGGCTCTACGAG. The chain combines TRBV7-6 with TRBJ2-7, with a weak D call TRBD1 (7 bases). The read falls 3 residues short of the CDR3 end, and the missing part is taken from the germline J gene. V lost 5 bases, J lost 3 bases, and 14 bases lay in between. The CDR3 runs to 14 residues. Germline assignment: CDR1 SGHVS and CDR2 FNYEAQ.

Concerning this clone itself: The missing CDR3 end, 3 residues past where the read stops, is filled in from the germline J gene. V and J are TRBV7-9 and TRBJ1-4, with 7 bases identical to TRBD1. Trimming removed 3 bases from V and 8 bases from J; junction bases left unmatched: 6. The V gene's germline CDR1 is SEHNR and CDR2 FQNEAQ (reference sequence). This CDR3 is 14 amino acids long. The CDR3 protein is CASSLTGRREKLFF. CDR3 DNA, as far as it was read: TGTGCCAGCAGCTTGACAGGGCGAAGGGAAAAA.

Note on this clone: The missing CDR3 end, 3 residues past where the read stops, is filled in from the germline J gene. The chain carries TRBV7-3 and TRBJ2-1; tentatively, D is TRBD1 (6 bases). The length of the CDR3 is 12 residues. The ends were cut back, 4 bases at V and 8 bases at J, with 9 bases in the middle. From germline, CDR1 is SGHTA and CDR2 FQGTGA. The CDR3 loop reads CASSSTGYEQFF. The part of the CDR3 DNA that was read is TGTGCCAGCAGCTCTACAGGGTATGAG.

In the case of this clone: The read stops 3 residues short of the end of the CDR3; the missing end is completed from the germline J gene. The V gene is TRBV30, the J gene TRBJ2-1; 9 nucleotides line up with TRBD2. Germline lookup yields CDR1 GTSNPN and CDR2 SVGIG (reference sequence). V was pared by 5 bases and J by 5 bases, with 13 bases of the junction left unmatched. This CDR3 spans 16 amino acids. CDR3 amino acids: CAWAGGPRLGHNEQFF. CDR3 DNA (partial): TGTGCCTGGGCGGGGGGGCCTCGCCTGGGGCACAATGAG.

The CDR3 loop is CASSLGGHRTDTQYF. CDR3 DNA (partial): TGTGCCAGCAGCTTAGGAGGACACCGCACAGATACG. The V and J genes are TRBV11-3 and TRBJ2-3; D possibly corresponds to TRBD1 (5 bases). The CDR3 extends 3 residues past the end of the read, so its final part is completed from the germline J gene. With 1 base removed from V and 1 base from J, the gap between germline ends came to 9 bases. The CDR3 is 15 amino acids. CDR1 and CDR2 from the germline V gene are SGHNT and YENEEA.

Concerning this clone: Read data end 3 residues before the CDR3 end; the end is taken from the germline J gene. The chain recombines TRBV30 with TRBJ2-3; 7 bases align to TRBD2. The V gene end was trimmed by 0 bases and the J gene end by 3 bases; junction bases not matched to a gene: 6. The V gene's germline CDR1 is GTSNPN and CDR2 SVGIG (reference sequence). CDR3 length: 15 residues. CDR3 bases read: TGTGCCTGGAGTGTAGAGCCTAGCGGAACAGATACG. Translation: CAWSVEPSGTDT. The CDR3, in full, reads CAWSVEPSGTDTQYF.

Concerning this clone itself: The CDR3 is cut off 3 residues early in the read; its end comes from the germline J gene. The chain joins TRBV7-8 to TRBJ1-1; D may be TRBD1 (5 bases). V was clipped by 7 bases and J by 3 bases, with 15 bases between them. The CDR3 totals 14 residues. Germline CDR1 reads SGHVS; CDR2 reads FQNEAQ. CDR3 bases read: TGTGCCAGCAACATCCAGGGATTCGACACTGAA. Amino acid sequence: CASNIQGFDTE. The whole CDR3 sequence reads CASNIQGFDTEAFF. The variable domain in full, with the rest retrieved from reference TRBV7-8 and TRBJ1-1, is GAGVSQSPRYKVAKRGQDVALRCDPISGHVSLFWYQQALGQGPEFLTYFQNEAQLDKSGLPSDRFFAERPEGSVSTLKIQRTQQEDSAVYLCASNIQGFDTEAFFGQGTRLTVV.

Details on this clone: The DNA ends 3 residues before the CDR3 does, and the rest of the CDR3 is filled in from the germline J gene. The rearrangement uses TRBV20-1 and TRBJ1-6, with 7 bases aligning to TRBD1. V gave up 4 bases and J gave up 7 bases; unmatched junction bases: 4. The CDR3 totals 13 residues. Looked up from germline, CDR1 is DFQATT and CDR2 is SNEGSKA (reference sequence). The CDR3 loop reads CSAMGDSNSPLHF. The part of the CDR3 DNA that was read is TGCAGTGCTATGGGGGACAGCAATTCACCC.

Note on this clone: The CDR3 goes on 3 residues after the read ends, and that part is filled in from the germline J gene. The V call is TRBV5-6, the J call TRBJ2-7; TRBD1 might be the D (5 bases). This CDR3 contains 15 residues. The germline gives CDR1 SGHDT, CDR2 YYEEEE. Trimming cost V 0 bases and J 3 bases, with 13 bases left between them. The CDR3 region is CASSLGRERIYEQYF. The CDR3 DNA, read in part, is TGTGCCAGCAGCTTGGGCAGGGAACGCATCTACGAG.

Concerning this clone: The missing CDR3 end, 3 residues past where the read stops, is filled in from the germline J gene. The gene calls are TRBV6-1 and TRBJ2-2; no firm D call. CDR3 length: 14 amino acids. V gave up 2 bases and J gave up 6 bases, with 10 bases separating them. The V gene's germline CDR1 is MNHNS and CDR2 SASEGT. The CDR3 region is CASSEQASAGELFF. Incomplete CDR3 DNA: TGTGCCAGCAGTGAACAAGCTTCGGCCGGGGAG.

This clone registers medium-sized by frequency. The read falls 3 residues short of the CDR3 end, and the missing part is taken from the germline J gene. This chain uses TRBV9 with TRBJ2-1; 11 bases fit TRBD2. Germline assignment: CDR1 SGDLS and CDR2 YYNGEE. The V and J ends lost 0 bases and 9 bases, in that order; junction bases with no gene match: 5. The CDR3 runs 15 residues. CDR3 bases read: TGTGCCAGCAGCGTAGTAGCGGGAGGGGCTATTGAG. Its translation is CASSVVAGGAIE. The complete CDR3 sequence is CASSVVAGGAIEQFF.

This clone shows up as medium-sized by frequency. The read comes to an end 3 residues before the CDR3 does, leaving the germline J gene to fill in the end. The V call is TRBV5-1, the J call TRBJ2-2; 7 bases map to TRBD1. Trimming at V came to 0 bases and at J to 1 base, leaving 0 bases not matched to a gene. CDR3 length: 15 residues. Looked up from germline, CDR1 is SGHRS and CDR2 is YFSETQ. This CDR3 is CASSLGQGNTGELFF. The sequenced CDR3 bases are TGCGCCAGCAGCTTGGGACAGGGGAACACCGGGGAG.

Concerning this clone itself: The read ends 3 residues shy of where the CDR3 ends; the end is completed using the germline J gene. The rearrangement links TRBV7-8 to TRBJ2-7, with 11 nucleotides matching TRBD1. CDR1 SGHVS and CDR2 FQNEAQ come from the germline V gene. V trimming: 5 bases; J trimming: 5 bases; junction bases outside the gene matches: 11. The CDR3 length is 16 residues. The CDR3 bases that were read are TGTGCCAGCAGCCCGCCCGGACAGGGGGCGTTCAACGAG. Its translation: CASSPPGQGAFNE. The CDR3, in full, reads CASSPPGQGAFNEQYF.

In regard to this clone: The read comes to an end 3 residues before the CDR3 does, leaving the germline J gene to fill in the end. The chain links TRBV7-3 to TRBJ1-2; 10 bases are a match to TRBD1. Per germline, CDR1 SGHTA and CDR2 FQGTGA. The CDR3 is 15 residues long. The CDR3 region is CASSLRQGAGVGYTF. The DNA read from the CDR3 is TGTGCCAGCAGCTTAAGACAGGGGGCTGGGGTAGGC.

Details on this clone: The read ends 3 residues early relative to the CDR3; the germline J gene fills the gap. The chain recombines TRBV6-2 or TRBV6-3 with TRBJ2-5, with D hard to call. The CDR3 covers 15 residues. V was shortened by 6 bases and J by 1 base, with 15 bases between the two germline ends. Per the germline V gene, CDR1 is MNHEY and CDR2 is SVGEGT. The CDR3 loop is CASRPYGPLQETQYF. Partial CDR3 DNA: TGTGCCAGCAGGCCCTACGGTCCTCTCCAAGAGACC.

In regard to this clone: The CDR3 end lies 3 residues beyond the end of the read and is filled in from the germline J gene. This rearrangement joins TRBV11-2 to TRBJ2-7, with D possibly matching TRBD1 (5 bases). The CDR3 is 13 amino acids. Between the trimmed V and J ends, which lost 8 bases and 3 bases, there was a span of 14 bases. The germline CDR1 and CDR2 sequences are SGHAT and FQNNGV. The CDR3 DNA, read in part, is TGTGCCAGCCAGTGGGGCCGTTACTACGAG. This encodes CASQWGRYYE. The entire CDR3 reads CASQWGRYYEQYF.

Note on this clone: The CDR3 end is not reached by the read, which stops 3 residues before it; the germline J gene fills it in. The chain carries TRBV5-1 and TRBJ1-4; 9 positions agree with TRBD1. This CDR3 region has 15 residues. V was pared by 2 bases and J by 6 bases, with 5 bases of the junction left unmatched. Looked up from germline, CDR1 is SGHRS and CDR2 is YFSETQ. CDR3 bases read: TGCGCCAGCAGCTTAAACAGGGGGCGAGATGAAAAA. Translating gives CASSLNRGRDEK. The CDR3 reads in full as CASSLNRGRDEKLFF.

For this clone: The read terminates 3 residues before the CDR3 end, so the remaining end is supplied by the germline J gene. The chain combines TRBV20-1 with TRBJ2-7, with 9 bases identical to TRBD2. The CDR3 is made up of 15 amino acids. Per the germline V gene, CDR1 is DFQATT and CDR2 is SNEGSKA (reference sequence). Trimming took 5 bases from V and 2 from J; bases not matched to a gene: 10. The CDR3 loop reads CSASGWAGGPYEQYF. CDR3 bases read: TGCAGTGCTTCGGGGTGGGCGGGGGGGCCCTACGAG.

Of note for this clone: The CDR3 goes on 3 residues after the read ends, and that part is filled in from the germline J gene. The rearrangement joins TRBV30 to TRBJ2-5, with TRBD2 as a possible D gene (6 bases). This CDR3 spans 16 amino acids. The germline CDR1 and CDR2 sequences are GTSNPN and SVGIG (reference sequence). Between the trimmed V and J ends, which lost 3 bases and 5 bases, there was a span of 22 bases. The CDR3 bases that were read are TGTGCCTGGAGCGATGATCGGCTAGCGAGTGAGGAGACC. Protein product: CAWSDDRLASEET. The entire CDR3 is CAWSDDRLASEETQYF.

As for this clone: The read finishes 3 residues shy of the CDR3 end, and the germline J gene is used to complete it. The chain couples TRBV7-6 to TRBJ2-1; a possible D gene is TRBD1 (5 bases). Trimming cost V 5 bases and J 7 bases, with 15 bases left between them. The CDR3 consists of 14 residues. The V gene's germline CDR1 is SGHVS and CDR2 FNYEAQ. The CDR3 sequence is CASSAGAVGNEQFF. The sequenced CDR3 bases are TGTGCCAGCAGCGCTGGGGCCGTGGGGAATGAG. The full variable domain, in which reference TRBV7-6 and TRBJ2-1 provide the parts outside the CDR3, is GAGVSQSPRYKVTKRGQDVALRCDPISGHVSLYWYRQALGQGPEFLTYFNYEAQQDKSGLPNDRFSAERPEGSISTLTIQRTEQRDSAMYRCASSAGAVGNEQFFGPGTRLTVL.

Of note for this clone: The read halts 3 residues ahead of the CDR3 end, with the missing end drawn from the germline J gene. This sequence joins TRBV6-2 or TRBV6-3 and TRBJ2-1; TRBD2 matches 12 bases. In germline, CDR1 is MNHEY, CDR2 SVGEGT. The CDR3 is 16 residues long. V lost 10 bases and J lost 5; bases outside the gene matches: 12. The CDR3 protein is CATRLRLAGEDNEQFF. CDR3 bases read: TGTGCCACCAGGCTTAGACTAGCGGGAGAGGACAATGAG.

Turning to this clone: The read stops 3 residues short of the end of the CDR3; the missing end is completed from the germline J gene. The chain employs TRBV19 and TRBJ1-2, with 7 bases that match TRBD1. Germline CDR1 reads LNHDA; CDR2 reads SQIVND (reference sequence). J was trimmed by 3 bases and V by 7 bases; bases with no gene match: 5. The CDR3 sequence is 13 residues long. The covered CDR3 bases are TGTGCCAGTACCCAGACAGGGCACTATGGC. This encodes CASTQTGHYG. The whole CDR3 sequence reads CASTQTGHYGYTF.

The CDR3 reads CASSLDGRSLRTSSDNEQFF. CDR3 DNA (partial): TGCGCCAGCAGCTTGGACGGGCGGAGTCTAAGGACTAGCTCTGACAATGAG. The chain links TRBV5-1 to TRBJ2-1; 8 bases match TRBD2. The read ends 3 residues early relative to the CDR3; the germline J gene fills the gap. Unmatched junction bases numbered 19, after V lost 0 bases and J lost 5 bases. CDR3 length equals 20 residues. Germline loops: CDR1 SGHRS, CDR2 YFSETQ.